This T cell receptor (beta chain) was captured in a study of multiple sclerosis patients with progressive multifocal leukoencephalopathy (dated by TCRdb to between 2018 and 2020). Notes on the research overall: The study examined peripheral T and B cells of MS patients who developed PML (4 under natalizumab, 1 after alemtuzumab) and treated patients who did not. Two natalizumab-treated patients who later developed PML were followed longitudinally from before therapy through 6 and 12 months to PML onset. The goal was to find JC virus-specific or public T-cell expansions that arose at the time of PML onset. Results and caveats for the whole study, not just this receptor: Given the small, descriptive cohort, it remained unclear whether the study findings reflect JC virus infection or general immunocompromise. Only PML patients had TRB clones above 0.5% frequency, but the clones expanded at PML onset were already present before and during natalizumab therapy. The analysis covered only peripheral blood, although cerebrospinal fluid or brain lymphocytes might be more informative for natalizumab-associated PML. When PML developed, no shared TRBV or TRBJ gene usage and no preferred TRBV-TRBJ pairings were found. Lower normalized Shannon entropy suggested less diverse TRB repertoires in most PML patients, whereas the natalizumab-treated controls showed values near 1.

The immunoSEQ two-step multiplex PCR at survey-level depth was used to amplify TRB CDR3 regions from genomic DNA. To estimate template counts and remove amplification bias, each PCR was spiked with synthetic inline TR CDR3 controls covering all V-J pairings. Reads went through processing to reduce amplification and sequencing bias, and quantification was done against synthetic TR CDR3 analogs. On the study's bioinformatics: Raw data were processed in ImmunoSEQ Analyzer, removing out-of-frame sequences and CDR3s with stop codons, and genes were named by IMGT nomenclature. Normalized Shannon entropy, defined as 1 minus Pielou's evenness, served as the summary measure of repertoire diversity. Only TRB sequences sharing the V gene, the J gene and the CDR3 were counted as identical. Public PML clonotypes were defined as CDR3s shared by two or more PML-onset samples but absent from earlier samples, from controls, and from public databases. Position-by-position CDR3 amino acid composition was analyzed in Skylign with the observed count method. TCRdb obtained this table from immuneACCESS and retained in-frame rearrangements with V and J assigned. These tables miss some clones; where compared with another copy, unresolved V genes account for less than half of the shortfall, and the remainder is unexplained. V and J calls and clone size follow that table, whereas D and trimming were derived from the DNA. Recorded for this sample are 25,000 to 35,000 clones; about 90% of them occurred a single time. Around 3.1% of the sample rests with the top ten.

Notes on this clone: Its recognized antigen is unknown. One base away there is no much larger clone; base qualities are not given.

Sequences SEHNR (CDR1) and FQNEAQ (CDR2) are obtained from the germline V gene (reference sequence). V is cut by 1 base and J by 0 bases, and the space between the germline ends is 10 bases. Reading from cysteine to phenylalanine, the CDR3 counts 16 amino acids. The DNA shown is the 48-base CDR3, in frame from base 1. What this sample's time point label stands for: time of PML onset. The treatment or condition label corresponds to: on natalizumab therapy at sampling. Diagnosis of PML was based on clinical and MRI findings and confirmed by finding JC virus DNA in cerebrospinal fluid. PML in the natalizumab-treated patients developed after between roughly 15 and 60 months of natalizumab therapy. Every listed patient had received interferon beta before, and every PML patient was female. At the time of PML onset, T3 blood samples were collected. Ficoll-Hypaque density gradient centrifugation was used to isolate peripheral blood mononuclear cells.

The sequenced sample was PBMCs, obtained from a patient treated with natalizumab. The receptor was derived from a human donor with progressive multifocal leukoencephalopathy. The chain is assembled from TRBV7-9 and TRBJ1-3, with the D gene uncertain. The CDR3 in this case is CASSLVVGNSGNTIYF. The DNA sequence reads TGTGCCAGCAGCTTAGTAGTCGGAAACTCTGGAAACACCATATATTTT.